These 18 T cell receptor beta chains share one sample of origin, sequenced in a study of cytotoxic CD8 clonotypes in ibrutinib-treated CLL. Assay used: immunoSEQ multiplex PCR; TCRdb lists only in-frame clones, some missing. The table has 90,000 to 150,000 clones, roughly 60% seen once; the top ten hold under 45%. The sequencing here drew on PBMCs, taken after 24 months of ibrutinib treatment. The receptors were sampled from a human donor with chronic lymphocytic leukemia.

This rearrangement joins TRBV5-4 to TRBJ2-2, with TRBD2 matching 7 bases. Trimming at V came to 4 bases and at J to 1 base, leaving 4 bases not matched to a gene. The CDR3 sequence is 15 residues long. Germline V CDR1 and CDR2: SGHNT, YYREEE (reference sequence). The CDR3 bases are TGTGCCAGCAGCCAAAAGCGGGGGAACACCGGGGAGCTGTTTTTT. Translation: CASSQKRGNTGELFF.

This clone was found a few times. This chain links TRBV7-2 with TRBJ2-2; 8 nucleotides align to TRBD1. Trimming at V came to 2 bases and at J to 2 bases, leaving 7 bases not matched to a gene. CDR1 and CDR2 from the germline V gene are SGHTA and FQGNSA. This CDR3 has 17 residues. CDR3 DNA sequence: TGTGCCAGCAGCTTAAGGGTGACAGGGGTTAACACCGGGGAGCTGTTTTTT. Translating it yields CASSLRVTGVNTGELFF.

V usage is TRBV27 and J usage is TRBJ2-1; D ambiguous. Germline values: CDR1 MNHEY, CDR2 SMNVEV (reference sequence). The CDR3 is 12 amino acids. V gave up 2 bases and J gave up 6 bases, with 5 bases separating them. CDR3 DNA sequence: TGTGCCAGCAGTTTAAATGGCAATGAGCAGTTCTTC. This translates into CASSLNGNEQFF.

The J gene is TRBJ2-3, the V gene TRBV5-1; TRBD2 is a possible D gene (6 bases). V dropped 2 bases and J dropped 0 bases, with 10 bases sitting between them. Germline lookup yields CDR1 SGHRS and CDR2 YFSETQ. The CDR3 runs 15 residues. Here the CDR3 reads CASSFLEGSTDTQYF. Here the CDR3 DNA reads TGCGCCAGCAGCTTCTTGGAGGGTAGCACAGATACGCAGTATTTT.

This clone was seen a single time. J is TRBJ2-5 and V is TRBV27, with 8 bases identical to TRBD2. The length of the CDR3 is 13 residues. V was pared by 8 bases and J by 5 bases, with 7 bases of the junction left unmatched. Germline values: CDR1 MNHEY, CDR2 SMNVEV (reference sequence). CDR3 sequence reads: CASWGRGGETQYF. CDR3 in DNA: TGTGCCAGCTGGGGCCGCGGGGGGGAGACCCAGTACTTC.

The chain joins TRBV2 to TRBJ2-3; D is perhaps TRBD2 (5 bases). The length of the CDR3 is 14 residues. The V gene's germline CDR1 is SNHLY and CDR2 FYNNEI. Trimming removed 4 bases from V and 10 bases from J, with 18 bases in between. CDR3 sequence: CASSVIDRQEAQYF. CDR3 bases: TGTGCCAGCAGTGTAATCGACCGGCAGGAGGCGCAGTATTTT.

The V gene is TRBV14, the J gene TRBJ2-7; D perhaps matches TRBD2 (5 bases). Germline lookup yields CDR1 SGHDN and CDR2 FVKESK. Trimming took off 10 bases at V and 3 bases at J, with 16 bases between the two ends. The CDR3 contains 13 residues. Written as DNA, the CDR3 is TGTGCCACCGGCAGGTTGGACTTCTACGAGCAGTACTTC. Translated: CATGRLDFYEQYF.

V is TRBV5-5 and J is TRBJ1-1, with unresolved D. Germline V CDR1 and CDR2: SGHKS, YYEKEE (reference sequence). The CDR3 contains 16 residues. V was trimmed by 10 bases and J by 1 base, leaving 23 bases between them. CDR3 protein: CASFPQPVRGNTEAFF. CDR3 sequence (DNA): TGTGCCTCATTCCCCCAACCTGTCCGGGGGAACACTGAAGCTTTCTTT. The full variable domain, completed using reference TRBV5-5 and TRBJ1-1, is DAGVTQSPTHLIKTRGQQVTLRCSPISGHKSVSWYQQVLGQGPQFIFQYYEKEERGRGNFPDRFSARQFPNYSSELNVNALLLGDSALYLCASFPQPVRGNTEAFFGQGTRLTVV.

V usage is TRBV9 and J usage is TRBJ2-2; a possible D gene is TRBD1 (5 bases). Trimming shortened V by 4 bases and J by 4 bases, and 14 bases separated the two germline ends. Germline lookup yields CDR1 SGDLS and CDR2 YYNGEE. This CDR3 is 15 amino acids long. As DNA, the CDR3 is TGTGCCAGCAGCCCTGACAGTCGAAGCACCGGGGAGCTGTTTTTT. It codes for CASSPDSRSTGELFF.

Only one count was recorded for this clone. The chain uses TRBV14 and TRBJ2-7; tentative D call: TRBD1 (5 bases). Germline CDR1 SGHDN, CDR2 FVKESK. Deletions cut 0 bases from V and 6 bases from J, with 15 bases between. The CDR3 is 15 amino acids. The CDR3 DNA sequence: TGTGCCAGCAGCCAAGATGGGGCAGGGTCCCGCGAGCAGTACTTC. Protein product: CASSQDGAGSREQYF.

This clone was seen a handful of times. The rearrangement joins TRBV6-1 to TRBJ2-6; D is undetermined. Looked up from germline, CDR1 is MNHNS and CDR2 is SASEGT. Deletions cut 4 bases from V and 2 bases from J, with 15 bases between. The CDR3 extends over 17 amino acids. The CDR3 protein is CASSGTALVTGANVLTF. The CDR3 nucleotides read TGTGCCAGCAGTGGGACGGCGCTGGTGACTGGGGCCAACGTCCTGACTTTC.

This clone has a handful of counts. This chain links TRBV6-6 with TRBJ1-5; D is unresolved. The germline CDR1 and CDR2 sequences are MNHNY and SVGAGI (reference sequence). V lost 2 bases and J 8 bases, leaving 4 bases between the germline ends. The CDR3 spans 11 residues. CDR3 protein: CASSYGEPQHF. CDR3 in DNA: TGTGCCAGCAGTTACGGGGAGCCCCAGCATTTT.

The rearrangement uses TRBV6-6 and TRBJ2-7, with D perhaps matching TRBD2 (5 bases). The V and J ends lost 6 bases and 0 bases respectively, with 15 bases between them. There are 15 residues in the CDR3. CDR1 and CDR2 from the germline V gene are MNHNY and SVGAGI (reference sequence). CDR3 coding DNA: TGTGCCAGCAGAAGGAGGACCCTTAGCTCCTACGAGCAGTACTTC. Residues: CASRRRTLSSYEQYF.

The chain recombines TRBV29-1 with TRBJ1-4; no reliable D call. CDR3 length equals 12 residues. V was trimmed by 4 bases and J by 6 bases, leaving 9 bases between them. The V gene's germline CDR1 is SQVTM and CDR2 ANQGSEA. The DNA of the CDR3 is TGCAGCGTTGTGTCAGGAGATGAAAAACTGTTTTTT. As protein: CSVVSGDEKLFF.

The V and J genes are TRBV6-1 and TRBJ2-7; D not resolved. Germline values: CDR1 MNHNS, CDR2 SASEGT. CDR3 length: 11 amino acids. V gave up 1 base and J gave up 7 bases, with 5 bases separating them. The DNA of the CDR3 is TGTGCCAGCAGTGAAGGATTTGAGCAGTACTTC. Encoded protein: CASSEGFEQYF.

The chain uses TRBV11-1 and TRBJ2-5, with D uncertain. The V end lost 1 base, the J end lost 5 bases, and 8 bases lay between the germline ends. The CDR3 extends over 13 amino acids. The germline V gene has CDR1 SGHAT and CDR2 FQDESV (reference sequence). Here the CDR3 DNA reads TGTGCCAGCAGCTTAGACCTACTTGAGACCCAGTACTTC. Translated, it gives CASSLDLLETQYF.

This clone was observed a handful of times. The chain recombines TRBV27 with TRBJ1-6; 8 positions match TRBD1. After removal of 6 bases from V and 3 bases from J, the junction contained 1 base not matched to a gene. The germline V gene encodes CDR1 MNHEY and CDR2 SMNVEV (reference sequence). There are 14 residues in the CDR3. DNA for the CDR3: TGTGCCAGCAGGACAGGGGTCTATAATTCACCCCTCCACTTT. Translated, it gives CASRTGVYNSPLHF.

The chain joins TRBV5-1 to TRBJ2-2, with D perhaps matching TRBD1 (6 bases). V dropped 4 bases and J dropped 5 bases, with 12 bases sitting between them. The CDR3 length is 14 residues. Germline V gene data show CDR1 as SGHRS and CDR2 as YFSETQ. The CDR3 spells CASSPGQGTGELFF. The DNA of the CDR3 is TGCGCCAGCAGCCCGGGACAAGGTACCGGGGAGCTGTTTTTT.